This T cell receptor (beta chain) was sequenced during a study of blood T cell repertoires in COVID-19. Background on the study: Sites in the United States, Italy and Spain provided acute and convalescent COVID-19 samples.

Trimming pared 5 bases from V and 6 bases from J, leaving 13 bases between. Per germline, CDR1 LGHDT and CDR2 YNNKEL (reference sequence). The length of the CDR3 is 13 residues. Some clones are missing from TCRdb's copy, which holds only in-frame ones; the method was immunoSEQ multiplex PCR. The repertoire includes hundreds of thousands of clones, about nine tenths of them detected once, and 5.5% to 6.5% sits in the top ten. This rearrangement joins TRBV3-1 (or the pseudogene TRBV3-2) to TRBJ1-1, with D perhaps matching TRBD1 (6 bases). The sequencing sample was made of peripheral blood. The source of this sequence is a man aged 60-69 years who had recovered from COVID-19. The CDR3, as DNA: TGTGCCAGCAGCTCAGTCAGGGGAGCTGAAGCTTTCTTT. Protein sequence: CASSSVRGAEAFF.